These 18 T cell receptor beta chains came from one sample sequenced in a study of blood T cell repertoires in COVID-19. Sequencing used immunoSEQ multiplex PCR; TCRdb keeps in-frame clones, though not all of them. The sample lists 150,000 to 200,000 clones, about 78% occurring once. Material: peripheral blood. The origin of the receptors is a woman aged 50 to 65 with active or convalescent COVID-19.

The chain is built from TRBV5-5 and TRBJ2-7; TRBD1 might be the D (7 bases). This CDR3 spans 14 amino acids. In germline, CDR1 is SGHKS, CDR2 YYEKEE (reference sequence). The V end lost 6 bases, the J end lost 2 bases, and 15 bases lay between the germline ends. The CDR3 protein is CASTQGGRAYEQYF. The CDR3 DNA reads TGTGCCAGCACCCAGGGGGGACGGGCCTACGAGCAGTACTTC.

This clone has only a few counts. The genes are TRBV6-4 and TRBJ2-6, with no clear D. Deletions cut 6 bases from V and 0 bases from J, with 6 bases between. CDR1 is MRHNA and CDR2 is SNTAGT in the germline V gene. The CDR3 consists of 14 residues. The CDR3 DNA sequence: TGTGCCAGCAGAACAGACTCTGGGGCCAACGTCCTGACTTTC. It is translated as CASRTDSGANVLTF.

This chain uses TRBV6-5 with TRBJ2-5, with 8 bases lining up with TRBD2. The CDR3 runs 14 residues. The V gene's germline CDR1 is MNHEY and CDR2 SVGAGI. V shed 7 bases and J 0 bases; nucleotides not matched to a gene: 4. The DNA of the CDR3 is TGTGCCAGCAATCGGGGGGGGAACCAAGAGACCCAGTACTTC. Protein sequence: CASNRGGNQETQYF.

The V call is TRBV27, the J call TRBJ1-1; 7 bases map to TRBD1. Germline V gene data show CDR1 as MNHEY and CDR2 as SMNVEV (reference sequence). This CDR3 contains 14 residues. Trimming at V came to 8 bases and at J to 0 bases, leaving 6 bases not matched to a gene. The CDR3 reads CASRSGTVNTEAFF. The CDR3 DNA reads as TGTGCCAGCCGATCCGGGACAGTGAACACTGAAGCTTTCTTT.

This clone was counted a single time. J is TRBJ2-6 and V is TRBV19; the D gene is possibly TRBD2 (6 bases). The CDR3 covers 16 residues. Trimming took off 5 bases at V and 2 bases at J, with 13 bases between the two ends. The V gene's germline CDR1 is LNHDA and CDR2 SQIVND (reference sequence). CDR3 region: CASSLSREAGANVLTF. The CDR3 coding sequence is TGTGCCAGTAGTCTATCAAGGGAGGCTGGGGCCAACGTCCTGACTTTC.

This chain links TRBV7-9 with TRBJ1-6, with a tentative D call TRBD1 (6 bases). Trimming shortened V by 5 bases and J by 6 bases, and 11 bases separated the two germline ends. Looked up from germline, CDR1 is SEHNR and CDR2 is FQNEAQ (reference sequence). The CDR3 runs 14 residues. The chain's CDR3 is CASSPDSSNSPLHF. For the CDR3, the DNA is TGTGCCAGCAGCCCGGACAGTTCTAATTCACCCCTCCACTTT.

This rearrangement joins TRBV5-1 to TRBJ2-7, with 10 bases that match TRBD2. In germline, CDR1 is SGHRS, CDR2 YFSETQ. CDR3 length: 14 amino acids. V was clipped by 4 bases and J by 6 bases; unmatched bases: 7. CDR3 sequence: CASSVTSGKVEQYF. The CDR3 DNA reads as TGCGCCAGCAGCGTCACTAGCGGGAAGGTCGAGCAGTACTTC.

The gene calls are TRBV11-2 and TRBJ1-2; 8 bases are shared with TRBD1. CDR3 length: 14 residues. Looked up from germline, CDR1 is SGHAT and CDR2 is FQNNGV. The V and J ends lost 3 bases and 3 bases, in that order; junction bases with no gene match: 3. The CDR3 protein is CASSFTTGDYGYTF. The CDR3 DNA sequence: TGTGCCAGCAGCTTTACGACAGGGGACTATGGCTACACCTTC.

V usage is TRBV19 and J usage is TRBJ1-5, with D perhaps TRBD1 (5 bases). The ends were cut back, 1 base at V and 5 bases at J, with 24 bases in the middle. The germline V gene has CDR1 LNHDA and CDR2 SQIVND (reference sequence). This CDR3 contains 19 residues. CDR3 DNA: TGTGCCAGTAGTATAGTCTGGGCAGGTACCTCTAGGGGCGATCAGCCCCAGCATTTT. Protein product: CASSIVWAGTSRGDQPQHF.

As regards this clone: An end of the junction differs from the germline gene, which may be a read error. This chain joins TRBV6-1 and TRBJ1-3, with D uncertain. The CDR3 length is 14 residues. Germline V lookup: CDR1 MNHNS, CDR2 SASEGT. The CDR3 here is CASNEHFSGNTIYF. The CDR3 region has the DNA TGTGCCAGCAATGAACACTTCTCTGGAAACACCATATATTTT.

The CDR3 reads CASSPRAGAYEQYF. CDR3 bases: TGTGCCAGCAGCCCCCGAGCGGGGGCCTACGAGCAGTACTTC. V gene TRBV6-2 or TRBV6-3 combines with J gene TRBJ2-7; 8 nucleotides match TRBD2. Trimming removed 6 bases from V and 2 bases from J; junction bases left unmatched: 6. This CDR3 is 14 amino acids long. The V gene's germline CDR1 is MNHEY and CDR2 SVGEGT.

Only a few counts were recorded for this clone. The chain is built from TRBV24-1 and TRBJ2-3; TRBD2 agrees at 8 bases. Germline V gene lookup returns CDR1 KGHDR and CDR2 SFDVKD. This CDR3 region has 16 residues. J gave up 3 bases and V 4 bases, and 8 bases lay outside the gene matches. CDR3 sequence (DNA): TGTGCCACCAGTGACAAAAAGCGGGAGTGGACAGATACGCAGTATTTT. Residues: CATSDKKREWTDTQYF.

The V call is TRBV6-1, the J call TRBJ1-2; 11 nucleotides align to TRBD1. The germline V gene has CDR1 MNHNS and CDR2 SASEGT. V trimming: 1 base; J trimming: 8 bases; junction bases outside the gene matches: 6. The CDR3 spans 15 residues. The CDR3, as DNA: TGTGCCAGCAGTGAAGGGGACAGGGGGGCGAGGGGCTACACCTTC. It is translated as CASSEGDRGARGYTF.

The J gene is TRBJ2-2, the V gene TRBV7-8; tentatively, D is TRBD2 (5 bases). This CDR3 has 16 residues. Germline loops: CDR1 SGHVS, CDR2 FQNEAQ. Between the trimmed V and J ends, which lost 3 bases and 1 base, there was a span of 12 bases. This chain's CDR3 is CASSFSSGVNTGELFF. For the CDR3, the DNA is TGTGCCAGCAGCTTCTCTTCCGGGGTGAACACCGGGGAGCTGTTTTTT.

The rearrangement links TRBV9 to TRBJ1-6, with 7 bases identical to TRBD1. This CDR3 has 15 amino acids. CDR1 is SGDLS, CDR2 YYNGEE, per germline. With 4 bases clipped from V and 7 bases from J, the junction kept 8 bases outside the gene matches. CDR3 in amino acids: CASSPQQGNNSPLHF. In DNA, the CDR3 is TGTGCCAGCAGCCCCCAACAGGGGAACAATTCACCCCTCCACTTT.

This clone was seen more than once but under ten times. The J gene is TRBJ1-4, the V gene TRBV4-3, with TRBD1 matching 7 bases. Looked up from germline, CDR1 is LGHNA and CDR2 is YSLEER. The ends lost 2 bases at V and 8 bases at J; junction bases unmatched: 11. This CDR3 has 16 residues. CDR3 sequence reads: CASSQLEEGAREKLFF. The CDR3 coding sequence is TGCGCCAGCAGCCAACTAGAGGAGGGGGCTAGGGAAAAACTGTTTTTT.

This clone has just one count. The rearrangement joins TRBV2 to TRBJ2-3; tentatively, D is TRBD2 (7 bases). The germline gives CDR1 SNHLY, CDR2 FYNNEI. The CDR3 consists of 16 residues. V lost 4 bases to trimming and J lost 1 base, with 15 bases between them. CDR3: CASSGTGGGRTDTQYF. DNA of the CDR3: TGTGCCAGCAGTGGGACTGGCGGGGGCCGCACAGATACGCAGTATTTT.

Notes on this clone: A read error is possible here, since a much larger clone lies one base away. V is TRBV11-1 and J is TRBJ1-2; TRBD1 agrees at 8 bases. V trimming: 5 bases; J trimming: 6 bases; junction bases outside the gene matches: 8. Germline V gives CDR1 SGHAT, CDR2 FQDESV (reference sequence). There are 14 residues in the CDR3. The CDR3 DNA follows: TGTGCCAGCAGCCTTGGACAGGGCCGACATGGCTACACCTTC. The encoded protein is CASSLGQGRHGYTF.